These 14 T cell receptor beta chains share one sample of origin, sequenced in a study of blood T cell repertoires in COVID-19. Method: immunoSEQ multiplex PCR; TCRdb's copy keeps in-frame clones and lacks some. The repertoire holds about 360,000 clones, with more than 75% as singletons. Material: peripheral blood. The source of these receptors is a human donor in a cohort sampled during active COVID-19.

This clone was seen more than once but under ten times. The gene calls are TRBV7-2 and TRBJ2-4; the match to TRBD1 covers 8 bases. V shed 1 base and J 1 base; nucleotides not matched to a gene: 3. The CDR3 totals 16 residues. Germline V lookup: CDR1 SGHTA, CDR2 FQGNSA. In nucleotides, the CDR3 is TGTGCCAGCAGCTTAGGGGACAGGTCGGCCAAAAACATTCAGTACTTC. Translation: CASSLGDRSAKNIQYF.

This sequence joins TRBV6-5 and TRBJ1-2; 7 nucleotides match TRBD1. The CDR3 extends over 14 amino acids. V trimming: 10 bases; J trimming: 6 bases; junction bases outside the gene matches: 14. Germline V lookup: CDR1 MNHEY, CDR2 SVGAGI. CDR3 nucleotide sequence: TGTGCCATCGGACCGTCGGGACAGAGAAATGGCTACACCTTC. Protein: CAIGPSGQRNGYTF.

The sample holds a few counts of this clone. The genes are TRBV28 and TRBJ1-1; D perhaps matches TRBD1 (6 bases). CDR1 and CDR2 from the germline V gene are MDHEN and SYDVKM. There are 13 residues in the CDR3. V lost 2 bases and J 4 bases, leaving 8 bases between the germline ends. In nucleotides, the CDR3 is TGTGCCAGCAGTTTAAACAGGGCCACTGAAGCTTTCTTT. It translates to CASSLNRATEAFF. The full variable domain, completed using reference TRBV28 and TRBJ1-1, is DVKVTQSSRYLVKRTGEKVFLECVQDMDHENMFWYRQDPGLGLRLIYFSYDVKMKEKGDIPEGYSVSREKKERFSLILESASTNQTSMYLCASSLNRATEAFFGQGTRLTVV.

The J gene is TRBJ2-3, the V gene TRBV7-3; TRBD2 aligns across 8 bases. The germline V gene encodes CDR1 SGHTA and CDR2 FQGTGA. This CDR3 is 15 amino acids long. Trimming at V came to 4 bases and at J to 0 bases, leaving 3 bases not matched to a gene. The CDR3 here is CASSSRLASTDTQYF. CDR3 DNA: TGTGCCAGCAGCTCGCGACTAGCGAGCACAGATACGCAGTATTTT.

This chain joins TRBV19 and TRBJ1-1; no firm D call. Germline-derived CDR1 and CDR2 are LNHDA and SQIVND (reference sequence). The CDR3 contains 11 residues. Deletions cut 10 bases from V and 6 bases from J, with 12 bases between. The CDR3 nucleotides read TGTGCCACCGGGAGATTCCCTGAAGCTTTCTTT. Encoded protein: CATGRFPEAFF.

This clone was found a few times. This rearrangement joins TRBV11-2 to TRBJ1-2; 10 bases fit TRBD1. Per germline, CDR1 SGHAT and CDR2 FQNNGV. The CDR3 has 14 amino acids. V gave up 2 bases and J gave up 5 bases; unmatched junction bases: 2. This chain's CDR3 is CASSLRQGAYGYTF. The CDR3 region has the DNA TGTGCCAGCAGCTTAAGACAGGGGGCGTATGGCTACACCTTC.

The chain has TRBV24-1 and TRBJ1-2, with D hard to call. CDR3 length: 15 amino acids. Germline-derived CDR1 and CDR2 are KGHDR and SFDVKD. V was pared by 2 bases and J by 4 bases, with 13 bases between. The CDR3 DNA reads as TGTGCCACCAGTGATTCCAACGTCGGAGCCTATGGCTACACCTTC. Its protein product is CATSDSNVGAYGYTF.

The genes are TRBV28 and TRBJ2-6; the D gene is possibly TRBD1 (5 bases). V was trimmed by 3 bases and J by 0 bases, leaving 9 bases between them. The germline V gene encodes CDR1 MDHEN and CDR2 SYDVKM. The CDR3 covers 16 residues. The CDR3 sequence: CASSFDSLSGANVLTF. The CDR3 DNA reads as TGTGCCAGCAGTTTTGACAGCCTCTCTGGGGCCAACGTCCTGACTTTC.

V gene TRBV19 combines with J gene TRBJ2-1; possibly TRBD1 for D (6 bases). V was clipped by 3 bases and J by 4 bases, with 13 bases between them. The CDR3 consists of 15 residues. Germline assignment: CDR1 LNHDA and CDR2 SQIVND (reference sequence). CDR3 sequence: CASSIRGGGYNEQFF. The CDR3 region has the DNA TGTGCCAGTAGTATCAGGGGCGGCGGTTACAATGAGCAGTTCTTC. Full variable domain (rest looked up from reference TRBV19 and TRBJ2-1): DGGITQSPKYLFRKEGQNVTLSCEQNLNHDAMYWYRQDPGQGLRLIYYSQIVNDFQKGDIAEGYSVSREKKESFPLTVTSAQKNPTAFYLCASSIRGGGYNEQFFGPGTRLTVL.

The V gene is TRBV4-1, the J gene TRBJ2-7; TRBD1 matches at 7 bases. This CDR3 is built from 15 residues. V shed 5 bases, J shed 2 bases, and the junction held 9 bases outside the gene matches. In germline, CDR1 is MGHRA, CDR2 YSYEKL. The CDR3 here is CASSRPGQSTYEQYF. CDR3 nucleotides: TGCGCCAGCAGCAGACCGGGACAGTCAACCTACGAGCAGTACTTC.

V gene TRBV5-1 combines with J gene TRBJ2-7; D gene ambiguous. The CDR3 is 12 residues long. The germline V gene has CDR1 SGHRS and CDR2 YFSETQ. Between the trimmed V and J ends, which lost 9 bases and 1 base, there was a span of 11 bases. The CDR3: CATRPSSYEQYF. Written as DNA, the CDR3 is TGCGCCACGAGGCCTTCTTCCTACGAGCAGTACTTC.

The chain joins TRBV3-1 (or the pseudogene TRBV3-2) to TRBJ1-1; D call uncertain. Germline V CDR1 and CDR2: LGHDT, YNNKEL (reference sequence). The CDR3 spans 15 residues. Trimming stripped 0 bases from V and 1 base from J, with 9 bases between. The chain's CDR3 is CASSQDLRENTEAFF. The CDR3 DNA reads as TGTGCCAGCAGCCAAGATCTACGGGAGAACACTGAAGCTTTCTTT.

This clone came up once. The rearrangement joins TRBV5-1 to TRBJ1-2; tentative D call: TRBD1 (5 bases). Germline V CDR1 and CDR2: SGHRS, YFSETQ. This CDR3 comprises 11 residues. V was cut by 5 bases and J by 7 bases, with 9 bases left in between. The CDR3 DNA reads TGCGCCAGCAGGGGTAGGGGTGGCTACACCTTC. This gives the protein CASRGRGGYTF.

The genes are TRBV5-4 and TRBJ2-2, with 8 bases lining up with TRBD2. The length of the CDR3 is 16 residues. Unmatched junction bases numbered 7, after V lost 0 bases and J lost 6 bases. Looked up from germline, CDR1 is SGHNT and CDR2 is YYREEE (reference sequence). CDR3 protein: CASSLDGTSRSGELFF. In nucleotides, the CDR3 is TGTGCCAGCAGCTTGGACGGGACTAGTCGGTCCGGGGAGCTGTTTTTT.